These 9 T cell receptor beta chains came from one sample sequenced in a study of blood T cell repertoires in COVID-19. TCRdb keeps only in-frame clones here, not all; method: immunoSEQ multiplex PCR. This sample has around 180,000 clones; roughly 77% occur once, and the top ten carry about a sixth. The sequencing sample was made of PBMCs or T cells enriched from blood (not recorded which). These receptors came from a woman between 45 and 60 years old with acute COVID-19.

This clone occurred a few times. This chain uses TRBV11-2 with TRBJ1-2; possible D gene TRBD1, 5 bases. V was trimmed by 6 bases and J by 8 bases, leaving 16 bases between them. From germline, CDR1 is SGHAT and CDR2 FQNNGV. The CDR3 is 13 amino acids. The DNA of the CDR3 is TGTGCCAGCAGACTTGACGGAAGGGGAGGCTACACCTTC. It yields the protein CASRLDGRGGYTF.

The chain couples TRBV18 to TRBJ1-1, with a weak D call TRBD1 (5 bases). Trimming removed 3 bases at V and 1 base at J, with 12 bases between. This CDR3 has 15 amino acids. The germline CDR1 and CDR2 sequences are KGHSH and LQKENI. CDR3 protein: CASSPPNGANTEAFF. Written as DNA, the CDR3 is TGTGCCAGCTCACCCCCTAATGGGGCGAACACTGAAGCTTTCTTT.

This clone was seen only a few times. The V gene is TRBV28, the J gene TRBJ2-3; no reliable D call. V shed 6 bases and J shed 4 bases, with 11 bases lying between them. The length of the CDR3 is 13 residues. From germline, CDR1 is MDHEN and CDR2 SYDVKM. DNA of the CDR3: TGTGCCAGCAGCCCGGGTCGGGCAGATACGCAGTATTTT. Translation gives CASSPGRADTQYF.

The chain employs TRBV4-1 and TRBJ1-3; D perhaps matches TRBD1 (5 bases). The V end lost 3 bases, the J end lost 2 bases, and 5 bases lay between the germline ends. The germline CDR1 and CDR2 sequences are MGHRA and YSYEKL. The CDR3 is 13 amino acids. The chain's CDR3 is CASSQGPGNTIYF. The CDR3 DNA is TGCGCCAGCAGCCAGGGGCCTGGAAACACCATATATTTT.

This clone was recorded only once. The gene calls are TRBV9 and TRBJ2-6; TRBD1 matches at 10 bases. Germline V gene lookup returns CDR1 SGDLS and CDR2 YYNGEE. The V and J ends lost 0 bases and 1 base, in that order; junction bases with no gene match: 4. The CDR3 consists of 18 residues. The CDR3, as DNA: TGTGCCAGCAGCGTAGAGGACAGGGGGGCGTCTGGGGCCAACGTCCTGACTTTC. Translated: CASSVEDRGASGANVLTF.

The gene calls are TRBV6-5 and TRBJ1-6; D gene uncertain. Germline V gives CDR1 MNHEY, CDR2 SVGAGI. CDR3 length: 14 residues. V was cut by 6 bases and J by 10 bases, with 16 bases left in between. The CDR3 nucleotides read TGTGCCAGCAGGCTTACTAGAGCAGACTCACCCCTCCACTTT. This sequence encodes CASRLTRADSPLHF.

V usage is TRBV30 and J usage is TRBJ2-3, with no clear D. This CDR3 region has 11 residues. Germline V CDR1 and CDR2: GTSNPN, SVGIG (reference sequence). Trimming removed 4 bases at V and 6 bases at J, with 8 bases between. The CDR3 here is CAWNPLDTQYF. The CDR3 DNA reads TGTGCCTGGAATCCCCTTGATACGCAGTATTTT. The whole variable domain, remainder taken from reference TRBV30 and TRBJ2-3, is SQTIHQWPATLVQPVGSPLSLECTVEGTSNPNLYWYRQAAGRGLQLLFYSVGIGQISSEVPQNLSASRPQDRQFILSSKKLLLSDSGFYLCAWNPLDTQYFGPGTRLTVL.

The genes are TRBV6-2 or TRBV6-3 and TRBJ2-2, with TRBD1 matching over 7 bases. Looked up from germline, CDR1 is MNHEY and CDR2 is SVGEGT. The CDR3 is made up of 14 amino acids. V lost 6 bases, J lost 5 bases, and 6 bases stayed unmatched. The CDR3 DNA is TGTGCCAGCAGCGTCACAGGGGCAACCGGGGAGCTGTTTTTT. Amino acids: CASSVTGATGELFF.

The rearrangement joins TRBV30 to TRBJ1-6; D might be TRBD1 (6 bases). Trimming removed 4 bases from V and 3 bases from J, with 16 bases in between. Germline V CDR1 and CDR2: GTSNPN, SVGIG (reference sequence). The CDR3 spans 16 residues. This CDR3 reads CAWKTGGQFYNSPLHF. Written as DNA, the CDR3 is TGTGCCTGGAAAACCGGTGGACAGTTCTATAATTCACCCCTCCACTTT.